This TCR beta chain was recovered during a study of T cell responses to AZD1222 COVID-19 vaccine. Study-wide background: Second-dose groups at about 4 or about 12 weeks were pooled.

About this clone itself: The antigen is not known.

Findings of the study overall: Across spike, vaccine-associated CD4 TCRs were found, dominant at 160-218 and 743-854.

CDR1 MDHEN and CDR2 SYDVKM come from the germline V gene. The CDR3 runs 15 residues. V lost 4 bases, J lost 3 bases, and 15 bases lay in between. Sequencing was performed with immunoSEQ multiplex PCR; in TCRdb, only in-frame clones are kept and a portion is missing. The sample holds 95,000 to 150,000 clones, 90% seen once. This TCR was recovered from an adult in good health. This chain connects TRBV28 to TRBJ1-2; D may be TRBD1 (6 bases). The sequences come from peripheral blood, collected on day 0 of AZD1222 vaccination. CDR3 DNA sequence: TGTGCCAGCAGTTCCTTTTCGGGGGGCGACTATGGCTACACCTTC. Translation gives CASSSFSGGDYGYTF.